This passage covers 21 T cell receptor beta chains from one sample sequenced in a study of T cell changes during pregnancy in multiple sclerosis. Using immunoSEQ multiplex PCR, the repertoire was profiled, and TCRdb retains in-frame clones only, with some absent. This table has about 80,000 clones, around nine tenths appearing once. The sequenced sample was CD4+ T cells from peripheral blood mononuclear cells, obtained before pregnancy. All receptors derive from a female donor with multiple sclerosis, enrolled in a pregnancy study.

The gene calls are TRBV30 and TRBJ1-1; D not resolved. The CDR3 spans 13 residues. V lost 3 bases and J 8 bases, leaving 16 bases between the germline ends. From germline, CDR1 is GTSNPN and CDR2 SVGIG (reference sequence). CDR3 DNA: TGTGCCTGGAGCGACCTGTGGGCAGTCGAAGCTTTCTTT. It encodes CAWSDLWAVEAFF.

The chain recombines TRBV6-5 with TRBJ1-1, with unresolved D. Trimming cost V 2 bases and J 4 bases, with 8 bases left between them. CDR3 length: 13 residues. The germline V gene has CDR1 MNHEY and CDR2 SVGAGI. CDR3 in DNA: TGTGCCAGCAGTTACGCCGGTGTCACTGAAGCTTTCTTT. Translated, it gives CASSYAGVTEAFF.

This chain connects TRBV27 to TRBJ1-5; TRBD1 is a possible D gene (5 bases). CDR3 length equals 17 residues. Trimming cost V 2 bases and J 1 base, with 15 bases left between them. Looked up from germline, CDR1 is MNHEY and CDR2 is SMNVEV (reference sequence). CDR3 nucleotide sequence: TGTGCCAGCAGTTTAATGTCAGGGCTAGGGAGCAATCAGCCCCAGCATTTT. Protein sequence: CASSLMSGLGSNQPQHF.

This sequence joins TRBV5-1 and TRBJ2-3, with D possibly TRBD2 on 6 matching bases. CDR3 length equals 15 residues. Deletions cut 1 base from V and 3 bases from J, with 12 bases between. The V gene's germline CDR1 is SGHRS and CDR2 YFSETQ. The CDR3 DNA follows: TGCGCCAGCAGCTTGTTTGCGGGGATTACAGATACGCAGTATTTT. As protein: CASSLFAGITDTQYF.

The chain has TRBV27 and TRBJ2-4; 9 nucleotides line up with TRBD2. Germline assignment: CDR1 MNHEY and CDR2 SMNVEV (reference sequence). CDR3 size: 16 residues. V was clipped by 7 bases and J by 2 bases; unmatched bases: 9. The CDR3 region has the DNA TGTGCCAGCATGAATATGCGGGGGGGCACCAAAAACATTCAGTACTTC. Translation: CASMNMRGGTKNIQYF.

CDR3: CAWSPTGVSPLHF. The DNA of the CDR3 is TGTGCCTGGAGTCCGACAGGGGTTTCACCCCTCCACTTT. The V call is TRBV30, the J call TRBJ1-6; 8 bases are a match to TRBD1. V lost 2 bases, J lost 9 bases, and 3 bases stayed unmatched. The CDR3 contains 13 residues. The V gene's germline CDR1 is GTSNPN and CDR2 SVGIG (reference sequence).

The genes are TRBV6-1 and TRBJ2-7; 11 bases map to TRBD2. Per germline, CDR1 MNHNS and CDR2 SASEGT. The CDR3 sequence is 15 residues long. V lost 2 bases to trimming and J lost 3 bases; unmatched junction nucleotides: 3. This chain's CDR3 is CASSELAGGFYEQYF. For the CDR3, the DNA is TGTGCCAGCAGTGAACTAGCGGGAGGTTTCTACGAGCAGTACTTC.

The chain employs TRBV2 and TRBJ2-6; TRBD1 might be the D (6 bases). Germline-derived CDR1 and CDR2 are SNHLY and FYNNEI. The CDR3 contains 17 residues. Trimming cost V 4 bases and J 0 bases, with 13 bases left between them. Here the CDR3 DNA reads TGTGCCAGCAGTGTGGCAGGGGCGAGCTCTGGGGCCAACGTCCTGACTTTC. Translating it yields CASSVAGASSGANVLTF. The complete variable domain, with remaining parts taken from reference TRBV2 and TRBJ2-6, reads EPEVTQTPSHQVTQMGQEVILRCVPISNHLYFYWYRQILGQKVEFLVSFYNNEISEKSEIFDDQFSVERPDGSNFTLKIRSTKLEDSAMYFCASSVAGASSGANVLTFGAGSRLTVL.

V and J are TRBV28 and TRBJ1-4; 9 bases agree with TRBD1. Germline V gives CDR1 MDHEN, CDR2 SYDVKM. J lost 10 bases, V lost 6 bases, and 9 bases had no gene match. CDR3 length: 14 amino acids. In DNA, the CDR3 is TGTGCCAGCAGGTGGACAGGGGCCGGGGGAAAACTGTTTTTT. Protein: CASRWTGAGGKLFF. The full variable domain, completed using reference TRBV28 and TRBJ1-4, is DVKVTQSSRYLVKRTGEKVFLECVQDMDHENMFWYRQDPGLGLRLIYFSYDVKMKEKGDIPEGYSVSREKKERFSLILESASTNQTSMYLCASRWTGAGGKLFFGSGTQLSVL.

The genes are TRBV9 and TRBJ2-5; 7 bases match TRBD1. V trimming: 0 bases; J trimming: 5 bases; junction bases outside the gene matches: 7. The V gene's germline CDR1 is SGDLS and CDR2 YYNGEE. This CDR3 contains 15 residues. In DNA form, the CDR3 reads TGTGCCAGCAGCGTAGGGACAGGTACGGGCGAGACCCAGTACTTC. It is translated as CASSVGTGTGETQYF. The variable domain in full, completed from reference TRBV9 and TRBJ2-5, reads DSGVTQTPKHLITATGQRVTLRCSPRSGDLSVYWYQQSLDQGLQFLIQYYNGEERAKGNILERFSAQQFPDLHSELNLSSLELGDSALYFCASSVGTGTGETQYFGPGTRLLVL.

This clone was detected many times. The genes are TRBV18 and TRBJ1-1; D unclear. The germline CDR1 and CDR2 sequences are KGHSH and LQKENI. V was cut by 6 bases and J by 3 bases, with 11 bases left in between. The CDR3 contains 13 residues. Written as DNA, the CDR3 is TGTGCCAGCTCCCTGGGCGGGGACACTGAAGCTTTCTTT. Translated: CASSLGGDTEAFF.

This chain uses TRBV9 with TRBJ1-1, with D possibly being TRBD1 (6 bases). The CDR3 contains 14 residues. Per germline, CDR1 SGDLS and CDR2 YYNGEE. Between the trimmed V and J ends, which lost 4 bases and 1 base, there was a span of 11 bases. CDR3 DNA: TGTGCCAGCAGCCTCCTGGACAGGAACACTGAAGCTTTCTTT. Translating gives CASSLLDRNTEAFF.

The chain is built from TRBV29-1 and TRBJ1-1; possible D gene TRBD1, 6 bases. The CDR3 sequence is 14 residues long. Germline V gene lookup returns CDR1 SQVTM and CDR2 ANQGSEA. V dropped 7 bases and J dropped 2 bases, with 17 bases sitting between them. The CDR3 here is CSAKPQGRNTEAFF. In DNA form, the CDR3 reads TGCAGCGCCAAACCCCAGGGGAGAAACACTGAAGCTTTCTTT.

The chain has TRBV30 and TRBJ2-1; tentatively, D is TRBD2 (6 bases). Germline-derived CDR1 and CDR2 are GTSNPN and SVGIG (reference sequence). The CDR3 length is 15 residues. Trimming left V 0 bases short and J 5 bases short, with 14 bases between. This CDR3 reads CAWSVRRGNDNEQFF. The DNA of the CDR3 is TGTGCCTGGAGTGTTCGGAGGGGCAACGACAATGAGCAGTTCTTC.

The rearrangement joins TRBV7-9 to TRBJ2-2; 9 nucleotides match TRBD1. V dropped 6 bases and J dropped 5; count of bases not matched to a gene: 7. This CDR3 spans 15 amino acids. The germline V gene encodes CDR1 SEHNR and CDR2 FQNEAQ (reference sequence). The CDR3 DNA follows: TGTGCCAGCAGAGCGGAACAGGGGGCAACCGGGGAGCTGTTTTTT. This encodes CASRAEQGATGELFF.

This clone was picked up one time. This rearrangement joins TRBV20-1 to TRBJ2-3, with D uncertain. Trimming stripped 7 bases from V and 6 bases from J, with 8 bases between. This CDR3 contains 10 residues. From germline, CDR1 is DFQATT and CDR2 SNEGSKA (reference sequence). CDR3 loop: CSGLVDTQYF. CDR3 DNA sequence: TGCAGTGGGCTCGTTGATACGCAGTATTTT.

V is TRBV27 and J is TRBJ2-1; D is possibly TRBD1 (6 bases). The length of the CDR3 is 16 residues. Germline assignment: CDR1 MNHEY and CDR2 SMNVEV (reference sequence). Trimming stripped 2 bases from V and 9 bases from J, with 20 bases between. The CDR3 sequence: CASSLGWGRIEAEQFF. DNA of the CDR3: TGTGCCAGCAGTTTAGGGTGGGGGCGCATCGAGGCTGAGCAGTTCTTC.

V is TRBV28 and J is TRBJ2-5; D may be TRBD2 (5 bases). Trimming took 4 bases from V and 4 from J, leaving 16 bases between them. The CDR3 spans 15 residues. Germline V gene data show CDR1 as MDHEN and CDR2 as SYDVKM. Here the CDR3 DNA reads TGTGCCAGCAGTTCGGGCCCCCCGGCGGGAGAGACCCAGTACTTC. Residues: CASSSGPPAGETQYF.

In this sample, this clone turned up once. Written as DNA, the CDR3 is TGTGCCAGCAGCTTAGAGGGGTTCTATGGCTACACCTTC. Protein product: CASSLEGFYGYTF. J is TRBJ1-2 and V is TRBV7-9; the D gene is possibly TRBD1 (5 bases). Germline V lookup: CDR1 SEHNR, CDR2 FQNEAQ (reference sequence). Trimming removed 1 base at V and 4 bases at J, with 7 bases between. The CDR3 loop spans 13 amino acids.

This chain connects TRBV7-9 to TRBJ2-5; 11 bases agree with TRBD2. V lost 3 bases, J lost 5 bases, and 5 bases stayed unmatched. The germline CDR1 and CDR2 sequences are SEHNR and FQNEAQ (reference sequence). The CDR3 covers 15 residues. The CDR3 nucleotides are TGTGCCAGCAGCTTGCTAGCGGGAGGTGTGGAGACCCAGTACTTC. It yields the protein CASSLLAGGVETQYF.

The gene calls are TRBV27 and TRBJ2-1; 10 bases fit TRBD2. The length of the CDR3 is 15 residues. Germline CDR1 MNHEY, CDR2 SMNVEV (reference sequence). V shed 6 bases, J shed 8 bases, and the junction held 10 bases outside the gene matches. CDR3 residues: CASRLAGVNFHEQFF. The CDR3 nucleotides read TGTGCCAGCAGGCTAGCGGGAGTAAATTTCCATGAGCAGTTCTTC.